Listed below are T cell receptor beta chains from one sample, sequenced in a study of blood T cell repertoires in COVID-19. Generated by immunoSEQ multiplex PCR, the TCRdb table keeps only in-frame clones and is missing some. The data hold about 430,000 clones, with around 89% observed a single time. Sequenced input: PBMCs or T cells enriched from blood (not recorded which). Receptor source: a young man who had recovered from COVID-19. Both conserved end residues are part of each CDR3. The D gene is left open where the match is weak. Part of the rows lack a size; the others show once, few, many or a class for expanded clones.

>TRBV5-1|TRBD1|TRBJ1-2|.
TGCGCCAGCAGCGAGGGACAGGGGAACTATGGCTACACCTTC
CASSEGQGNYGYTF
>TRBV4-1|.|TRBJ2-7|.
TGCGCCAGCAGCCAAGGGTCAGGTCAGGCGTTCTACGAGCAGTACTTC
CASSQGSGQAFYEQYF
>TRBV7-2|.|TRBJ2-3|.
TGTGCCAGCAGCTTAGGCCTAGCCACAGATACGCAGTATTTT
CASSLGLATDTQYF
>TRBV5-1|.|TRBJ2-7|.
TGCGCCAGCAGCTTGGCCGGAATCGAGGTCCCCCGCCCTTACGAGCAGTACTTC
CASSLAGIEVPRPYEQYF
>TRBV7-9|.|TRBJ2-2|once
TGTGCCAGCAGCTTTTCCCGAGCCACCGGGGAGCTGTTTTTT
CASSFSRATGELFF
>TRBV27|.|TRBJ1-1|.
TGTGCCAGCAGTAGCTCAGGGGCGAACACTGAAGCTTTCTTT
CASSSSGANTEAFF
>TRBV4-2|TRBD2|TRBJ2-5|.
TGTGCCAGCAGCCAAGGGACTAGCGGGAACCAAGAGACCCAGTACTTC
CASSQGTSGNQETQYF
>TRBV5-6|.|TRBJ2-2|.
TGTGCCAGCAGCTTGGTAGATATTTCCGGGGAGCTGTTTTTT
CASSLVDISGELFF
>TRBV27|.|TRBJ2-7|.
TGTGCCAGCAGTTTGGGACTGAACTTCTACGAGCAGTACTTC
CASSLGLNFYEQYF
>TRBV19|.|TRBJ2-1|.
TGTGCCAGTAGTCCCCGGCGGGGCAATGAGCAGTTCTTC
CASSPRRGNEQFF
>TRBV3-1/TRBV3-2|.|TRBJ1-1|.
TGTGCCAGCAGCCAAGATAGGGGCGCTGAGAACACTGAAGCTTTCTTT
CASSQDRGAENTEAFF
>TRBV5-6|TRBD2|TRBJ2-5|.
TGTGCCAGCAGCTTTGGGACTAGCGGGATGTGGGAGACCCAGTACTTC
CASSFGTSGMWETQYF
>TRBV28|.|TRBJ2-1|.
TGTGCCAGCAGCCTTCACAATGAGCAGTTCTTC
CASSLHNEQFF
>TRBV28|TRBD1|TRBJ1-2|.
TGTGCCAGCGAGCGGGTCTCACAGGGGTACTATGGCTACACCTTC
CASERVSQGYYGYTF
>TRBV5-4|.|TRBJ1-6|.
TGTGCCAGCAGCTTGGTGGGCAGAACTAATTCACCCCTCCACTTT
CASSLVGRTNSPLHF
>TRBV19|TRBD2|TRBJ2-1|.
TGTGCCAGTAGTATAAGGTCTAGCGGAATGCAGACCTACAATGAGCAGTTCTTC
CASSIRSSGMQTYNEQFF
>TRBV29-1|.|TRBJ2-7|.
TGCAGCGTTGGGCAGGGATCCTCCTACGAGCAGTACTTC
CSVGQGSSYEQYF
>TRBV18|.|TRBJ2-1|.
TGTGCCAGCTCACCCGCGGGGACCAACAATGAGCAGTTCTTC
CASSPAGTNNEQFF
>TRBV15|.|TRBJ1-4|.
TGTGCCACCAGCAGGGAGGCCTGGTCTGAAAAACTGTTTTTT
CATSREAWSEKLFF
>TRBV7-3|TRBD1|TRBJ1-1|.
TGTGCCAGCAGCTTAGCGGGACAGGGGGTGAACACTGAAGCTTTCTTT
CASSLAGQGVNTEAFF
>TRBV2|TRBD2|TRBJ2-7|.
TGTGCCAGCAGTGATTGGGAGGGAGTACCCTACGAGCAGTACTTC
CASSDWEGVPYEQYF
>TRBV7-3|TRBD2|TRBJ2-3|once
TGTGCCAGCAGAGGTCCGAGCGGGAGGGGCACAGATACGCAGTATTTT
CASRGPSGRGTDTQYF
>TRBV11-2|TRBD2|TRBJ2-1|.
TGTGCCAGCACCCCTGGCGGGAGTATATACAATGAGCAGTTCTTC
CASTPGGSIYNEQFF